Below, one T cell receptor (beta chain) is given with its context. The sample is drawn from a study of blood T cell repertoires in COVID-19. Background on the study: COVID-19 samples, acute and convalescent, were from the United States, Italy and Spain.

In germline, CDR1 is SQVTM, CDR2 ANQGSEA. V lost 4 bases and J lost 6; bases outside the gene matches: 9. The CDR3 is made up of 14 amino acids. Original data processing: Estimates of nucleated cell counts were drawn from the amplification of reference gene primers. Measured with immunoSEQ multiplex PCR; TCRdb has only the in-frame clones, and not every one. Clonal size and the V and J genes are those of that table, whereas D and trimming came from the DNA. Here the sample spans about 210,000 clones, less than 85% being singletons. Ages ranged from roughly 18 to 100 years, with residence in about 24 US areas.

The TCR originated in a man aged 40-49 years who had recovered from COVID-19. The chain couples TRBV29-1 to TRBJ2-1; 7 positions agree with TRBD2. Sequencing was done on a sample of PBMCs or T cells enriched from blood (not recorded which). The DNA of the CDR3 is TGCAGCGTTGGAGTCGGCGGGAGCCCCAATGAGCAGTTCTTC. Protein sequence: CSVGVGGSPNEQFF.